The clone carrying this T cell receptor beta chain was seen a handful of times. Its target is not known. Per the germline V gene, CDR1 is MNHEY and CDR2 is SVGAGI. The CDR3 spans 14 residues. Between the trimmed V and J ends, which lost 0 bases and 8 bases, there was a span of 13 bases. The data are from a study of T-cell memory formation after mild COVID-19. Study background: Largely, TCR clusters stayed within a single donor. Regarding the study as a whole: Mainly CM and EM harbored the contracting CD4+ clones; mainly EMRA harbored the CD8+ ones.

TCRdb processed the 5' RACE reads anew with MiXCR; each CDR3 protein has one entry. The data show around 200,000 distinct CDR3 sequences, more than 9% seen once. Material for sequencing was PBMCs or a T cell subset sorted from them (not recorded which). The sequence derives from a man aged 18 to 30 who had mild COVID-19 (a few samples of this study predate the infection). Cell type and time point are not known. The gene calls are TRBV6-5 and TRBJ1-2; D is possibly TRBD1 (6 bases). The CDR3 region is CASSYSRGGRGYTF. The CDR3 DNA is TGTGCCAGCAGTTACTCGAGGGGGGGCCGGGGCTACACCTTC.